Listed below are T cell receptor beta chains from one sample, sequenced in a study of cytomegalovirus exposure and HLA in healthy donors. Clones were sequenced by immunoSEQ multiplex PCR, and TCRdb holds only the in-frame ones, with some missing. Among more than 95,000 clones listed, around 68% were seen once. Sequenced material: PBMCs. The receptors here all came from a woman aged 50 to 65 in good health and CMV-seropositive. Both conserved end residues are part of each CDR3. D genes are given only for firm matches. Not every row has a clone size; where given, it reads once, few, many or a size class.

TGTGCCAGCAGCTCCTCCCCTACCCTGCGGGAAAAACTGTTTTTT	CASSSSPTLREKLFF	TRBJ1-4	TRBV7-2	.	.
TGTGCCATCAGGCCCGGGACAGGGGATTTGGATACGCAGTATTTT	CAIRPGTGDLDTQYF	TRBJ2-3	TRBV10-3	TRBD1	.
TGCGCCAGCAGCCGAGGACAGGGACCAACTAATGAAAAACTGTTTTTT	CASSRGQGPTNEKLFF	TRBJ1-4	TRBV4-1	TRBD1	.
TGTGCCACCAGACAGCAGGCAGGGCATACAGATACGCAGTATTTT	CATRQQAGHTDTQYF	TRBJ2-3	TRBV15	.	few
TGCGCCAGCAGCGCAGCCGGGACAGGGACGTATGGCTACACCTTC	CASSAAGTGTYGYTF	TRBJ1-2	TRBV5-1	TRBD1	.
TGTGCCAGCAGTTCCCAAAAAGGGGGACAGGATGGCTACACCTTC	CASSSQKGGQDGYTF	TRBJ1-2	TRBV27	TRBD1	.
TGTGCCAGCAAGGAGTTGAGCAATCAGCCCCAGCATTTT	CASKELSNQPQHF	TRBJ1-5	TRBV2	.	.
TGTGCCAGCAGCTTAGCGGGAGTCGTAATCTACGAGCAGTACTTC	CASSLAGVVIYEQYF	TRBJ2-7	TRBV7-2	.	.
TGTGCCACCGTACCAGTTTCTACCAGACTAGCGGGGAAAGGGTACAATGAGCAGTTCTTC	CATVPVSTRLAGKGYNEQFF	TRBJ2-1	TRBV5-8	TRBD2	.
TGTGCCAGCAGCTTAGCGGCTAGCGGGAGCCACGAGCAGTACTTC	CASSLAASGSHEQYF	TRBJ2-7	TRBV7-9	TRBD2	.
TGTGCCAGCAGTGAAGAGACAGGGTTATACTATGGCTACACCTTC	CASSEETGLYYGYTF	TRBJ1-2	TRBV2	TRBD1	.
TGTGCCAGCAGCAAAGATGGGACACTTACTAACTATGGCTACACCTTC	CASSKDGTLTNYGYTF	TRBJ1-2	TRBV7-2	.	.
TGTGCCAGCAATCTTGGGGCCAACTCTGGAAACACCATATATTTT	CASNLGANSGNTIYF	TRBJ1-3	TRBV2	.	once
TGTGCCAGTAGTCCCGGGGGTAATAGCAATCAGCCCCAGCATTTT	CASSPGGNSNQPQHF	TRBJ1-5	TRBV19	.	.
TGTGCCAGCAGCTTGTTCCTTCCCCCGGGAGGCTACGAGCAGTACTTC	CASSLFLPPGGYEQYF	TRBJ2-7	TRBV5-6	TRBD2	.
TGTGCCTGGAGTGCCCAACAGGGCGGCTATGGCTACACCTTC	CAWSAQQGGYGYTF	TRBJ1-2	TRBV30	.	.
TGTGCCAGCAGCTTAGAGACGGGAGGCTACACCTTC	CASSLETGGYTF	TRBJ1-2	TRBV7-9	.	.
TGTGCCAGCACCGTGATAGCGGGATACAATGAGCAGTTCTTC	CASTVIAGYNEQFF	TRBJ2-1	TRBV7-2	TRBD2	.
TGTGCCACCAGCAGAGATTCGGGGAGGGGGGGAGAGTACTTC	CATSRDSGRGGEYF	TRBJ2-7	TRBV15	.	.
TGTGCCAGCAGTGAATCTTATGAGCAGTTCTTC	CASSESYEQFF	TRBJ2-1	TRBV25-1	.	few
TGTGCCAGCAGTTTATTAGGGGGCGTTGAAAAACTGTTTTTT	CASSLLGGVEKLFF	TRBJ1-4	TRBV28	TRBD1	.
TGTGCCAGCAGTTTGGGGGGCTCCTACAATGAGCAGTTCTTC	CASSLGGSYNEQFF	TRBJ2-1	TRBV7-6	.	once
TGCGCCAGCAGCCAAGATTGGCGGAACCAGAATGAAAAACTGTTTTTT	CASSQDWRNQNEKLFF	TRBJ1-4	TRBV4-1	.	once
TGTGCCAGCAGCTTAACTTCGGGGTTCAACGAGCAGTACTTC	CASSLTSGFNEQYF	TRBJ2-7	TRBV7-9	.	once
TGTGCCAGCTCACCCGGTTCTAACTATGGCTACACCTTC	CASSPGSNYGYTF	TRBJ1-2	TRBV18	.	.
TGTGCCTGGATTGGGCTCGGGGGGGGGTCTGGGGCCAACGTCCTGACTTTC	CAWIGLGGGSGANVLTF	TRBJ2-6	TRBV30	TRBD2	.
TGTGCCAGCAGCCAAGGGGGGGTTAACTATGGCTACACCTTC	CASSQGGVNYGYTF	TRBJ1-2	TRBV28	.	.